These T cell receptor beta chains were read from a single sample in a study of blood T cell repertoires in COVID-19. The assay was immunoSEQ multiplex PCR, and TCRdb's table has in-frame clones only and misses some. The sample has 45,000 to 60,000 clones, approximately 80% seen once. The specimen sequenced was peripheral blood. The receptors were gathered from a human donor with active or convalescent COVID-19. The donor label of this sample is uncertain. The conserved cysteine and the conserved F or W are not part of the CDR3 here. Fields, in order: V gene, J gene, CDR3 protein.

V gene: TRBV5-1
J gene: TRBJ1-1
CDR3 protein: ASSLGGPMNTEAF

V gene: TRBV4-1
J gene: TRBJ2-3
CDR3 protein: ASSQADRSFTDTQY

V gene: TRBV9
J gene: TRBJ2-1
CDR3 protein: ASSGWGRRDRDYNEQF

V gene: TRBV13
J gene: TRBJ2-4
CDR3 protein: ASSPYGGDLLAKNIQY

V gene: TRBV11-3
J gene: TRBJ2-1
CDR3 protein: ASSRRRGGDEQF

V gene: TRBV20-1
J gene: TRBJ2-7
CDR3 protein: SAILASEQY

V gene: TRBV7-3
J gene: TRBJ2-1
CDR3 protein: ASSETSGRNEQF

V gene: TRBV11-3
J gene: TRBJ2-3
CDR3 protein: ASLLAGGTSTDTQY

V gene: TRBV7-2
J gene: TRBJ2-7
CDR3 protein: ASSLGTGGRNYEQY

V gene: TRBV29-1
J gene: TRBJ2-7
CDR3 protein: SVVGEDRAFYEQY

V gene: TRBV29-1
J gene: TRBJ1-2
CDR3 protein: SVEKGVNYGYT

V gene: TRBV29-1
J gene: TRBJ2-7
CDR3 protein: SALLGRTLSYEQY

V gene: TRBV29-1
J gene: TRBJ2-7
CDR3 protein: SIFGTAYEQY

V gene: TRBV3-1/TRBV3-2
J gene: TRBJ2-2
CDR3 protein: ASSLLGQGTGTGELF

V gene: TRBV11-2
J gene: TRBJ1-3
CDR3 protein: ASSRGQGSRTIY

V gene: TRBV7-9
J gene: TRBJ2-3
CDR3 protein: ASTRRDTQY

V gene: TRBV3-1/TRBV3-2
J gene: TRBJ2-3
CDR3 protein: ASSHRDTQY

V gene: TRBV7-3
J gene: TRBJ1-1
CDR3 protein: ASSLNSGMGTEAF

V gene: TRBV19
J gene: TRBJ2-7
CDR3 protein: ASSINRDRGYEQY

V gene: TRBV7-2
J gene: TRBJ2-7
CDR3 protein: ASSYGAGYEQY

V gene: TRBV15
J gene: TRBJ2-7
CDR3 protein: ATSSPGHPYEQY

V gene: TRBV4-1
J gene: TRBJ2-7
CDR3 protein: ASSPDRGTYEQY

V gene: TRBV25-1
J gene: TRBJ1-2
CDR3 protein: ATQSAGGPVRGYT

V gene: TRBV19
J gene: TRBJ1-1
CDR3 protein: ASSLRTGTLSTEAF

V gene: TRBV24-1
J gene: TRBJ2-3
CDR3 protein: ATSDLGRSTDTQY

V gene: TRBV10-3
J gene: TRBJ2-1
CDR3 protein: ATLPNGQGHNEQF

V gene: TRBV29-1
J gene: TRBJ1-2
CDR3 protein: SVVDRGGYGYT

V gene: TRBV3-1/TRBV3-2
J gene: TRBJ2-3
CDR3 protein: ASSRGPLAIRHTRKDTQY

V gene: TRBV5-1
J gene: TRBJ1-2
CDR3 protein: ASSGPGQGAGGYT

V gene: TRBV10-3
J gene: TRBJ2-6
CDR3 protein: AISTGRGSGANVLT

V gene: TRBV24-1
J gene: TRBJ2-1
CDR3 protein: ATSDLWIPYRQGAPGEQF

V gene: TRBV10-3
J gene: TRBJ2-6
CDR3 protein: AISGGGSHSGANVLT

V gene: TRBV28
J gene: TRBJ1-6
CDR3 protein: ASSWTGAPSPLH

V gene: TRBV18
J gene: TRBJ2-3
CDR3 protein: ASSPSQDTQY

V gene: TRBV5-4
J gene: TRBJ1-1
CDR3 protein: ASSSPGQGRGNTEAF

V gene: TRBV19
J gene: TRBJ1-2
CDR3 protein: ATGRQGVVGYT

V gene: TRBV18
J gene: TRBJ2-7
CDR3 protein: ASSPGGYEQY

V gene: TRBV24-1
J gene: TRBJ2-5
CDR3 protein: ATSDGNQETQY

V gene: TRBV18
J gene: TRBJ2-5
CDR3 protein: ASSPTPGLAWETQY

V gene: TRBV3-1/TRBV3-2
J gene: TRBJ2-5
CDR3 protein: ASSHGGLAGVRETQY

V gene: TRBV19
J gene: TRBJ2-3
CDR3 protein: ASSRRDRGLSTDTQY

V gene: TRBV7-8
J gene: TRBJ2-3
CDR3 protein: ASSSRFGSSSQTDTQY

V gene: TRBV4-2
J gene: TRBJ2-3
CDR3 protein: ASSEWTGTSGSRSTDTQY

V gene: TRBV7-2
J gene: TRBJ2-5
CDR3 protein: ASSDWGRDSETQY

V gene: TRBV7-2
J gene: TRBJ1-5
CDR3 protein: ASTFNTNQPQH

V gene: TRBV6-6
J gene: TRBJ1-2
CDR3 protein: ASRPPGRAGYGYT

V gene: TRBV7-2
J gene: TRBJ2-1
CDR3 protein: ASSLGTGGAYEQF

V gene: TRBV2
J gene: TRBJ2-7
CDR3 protein: ASRGLAPEQY

V gene: TRBV6-5
J gene: TRBJ1-5
CDR3 protein: ASSFETGGNQPQH

V gene: TRBV2
J gene: TRBJ1-5
CDR3 protein: ASSANRGLHQPQH

V gene: TRBV1
J gene: TRBJ2-5
CDR3 protein: TSSQDPAESQETQY